The clone carrying this T cell receptor beta chain was seen a handful of times. The data stem from a study of control samples from healthy donors and cancer patients. The V and J ends lost 5 bases and 3 bases respectively, with 16 bases between them. CDR1 is LNHDA and CDR2 is SQIVND in the germline V gene (reference sequence). The CDR3 sequence is 15 residues long. The table came from immunoSEQ multiplex PCR; TCRdb's copy has only in-frame clones and leaves some out. This repertoire shows tens of thousands of clones, almost 85% found once; its top ten account for about 10%. This chain connects TRBV19 to TRBJ2-5; D may be TRBD1 (6 bases). The sequence came from a woman aged 55-70 years in good health. Sequencing was performed on blood. The CDR3 DNA reads as TGTGCCAGTAGTTCCGAGACAGGATGGAAAGAGACCCAGTACTTC. Its translation is CASSSETGWKETQYF. The full variable domain, its missing parts supplied by reference TRBV19 and TRBJ2-5, is DGGITQSPKYLFRKEGQNVTLSCEQNLNHDAMYWYRQDPGQGLRLIYYSQIVNDFQKGDIAEGYSVSREKKESFPLTVTSAQKNPTAFYLCASSSETGWKETQYFGPGTRLLVL.